These 29 T cell receptor beta chains were sequenced from one sample in a study of T-cell memory formation after mild COVID-19. TCRdb used MiXCR to reprocess the 5' RACE reads, holding one entry per CDR3 protein. This table has approximately 450,000 distinct CDR3 sequences, approximately 18% appearing once. What was sequenced was PBMCs or a T cell subset sorted from them (not recorded which). These receptors were obtained from an adult woman who had mild COVID-19 (a few samples of this study predate the infection). Cell type and time point are not known.

In its sample, this clonotype was seen a few times. The chain joins TRBV7-2 to TRBJ2-7, with a tentative D call TRBD2 (6 bases). From germline, CDR1 is SGHTA and CDR2 FQGNSA. CDR3 length: 14 amino acids. V lost 1 base and J 7 bases, leaving 14 bases between the germline ends. CDR3 sequence: CASSLVAGSREQYF. The CDR3 DNA sequence: TGTGCCAGCAGCTTAGTCGCGGGATCACGGGAGCAGTACTTC.

This clonotype has just a few counts. Because the CDR3's place on the DNA is in doubt, the DNA is left out and the CDR3 is given as listed by TCRdb. This chain uses TRBV4-3 with TRBJ2-2; the D call in the table, TRBD1, was not verified against the DNA. The V gene's germline CDR1 is LGHNA and CDR2 YSLEER. The CDR3 extends over 14 residues, inclusive of both ends. CDR3 amino acids: CASSQGRGTGSCFF.

The chain couples TRBV15 to TRBJ2-1; 8 nucleotides agree with TRBD1. The J segment lost 3 bases and the V segment lost 0 bases, leaving 7 bases of the junction unmatched. The CDR3 totals 17 residues. Germline lookup yields CDR1 LNHNV and CDR2 YYDKDF (reference sequence). As DNA, the CDR3 is TGTGCCACCAGCAGAGATCCCGGACAGGGCATCTACAATGAGCAGTTCTTC. This codes for CATSRDPGQGIYNEQFF.

The chain combines TRBV5-1 with TRBJ1-4; no clear D. V lost 0 bases and J lost 8, with 14 bases in between. This CDR3 is 15 amino acids long. From germline, CDR1 is SGHRS and CDR2 YFSETQ. CDR3 nucleotide sequence: TGCGCCAGCAGCTTGGTGCCTCGGGGAGGCGAAAAACTGTTTTTT. It encodes CASSLVPRGGEKLFF.

At least ten counts were recorded for this clonotype. V usage is TRBV20-1 and J usage is TRBJ2-7, with 10 bases fitting TRBD1. The CDR3 sequence is 15 residues long. Germline CDR1 is DFQATT and CDR2 is SNEGSKA (reference sequence). Unmatched junction bases numbered 8, after V lost 1 base and J lost 5 bases. This CDR3 reads CSARGTGGFINEQYF. As DNA, the CDR3 is TGCAGTGCTAGAGGGACAGGGGGGTTCATCAACGAGCAGTACTTC.

The chain links TRBV5-4 to TRBJ2-1, with D maybe TRBD2 (6 bases). Germline CDR1 reads SGHNT; CDR2 reads YYREEE (reference sequence). The V end was cut by 4 bases, the J end by 2 bases, with 13 bases between. This CDR3 has 15 amino acids. The CDR3 spells CASSLRRDTYNEQFF. CDR3 bases: TGTGCCAGCAGCCTAAGGAGGGATACCTACAATGAGCAGTTCTTC.

This clonotype was found a few times. V usage is TRBV24-1 and J usage is TRBJ1-2, with D possibly TRBD1 on 5 matching bases. This CDR3 is 12 amino acids long. Trimming stripped 4 bases from V and 3 bases from J, with 5 bases between. Germline V gives CDR1 KGHDR, CDR2 SFDVKD. The DNA of the CDR3 is TGTGCCACCAGTGACAGGGACTATGGCTACACCTTC. It encodes CATSDRDYGYTF.

The CDR3 DNA is TGCGCCAGCAGCCAAGCGGCGGTAGCGGGGTCCTACGAGCAGTACTTC. The encoded protein is CASSQAAVAGSYEQYF. The chain links TRBV4-3 to TRBJ2-7; 8 bases align to TRBD2. Germline trimming cut 1 base from V and 1 base from J; bases unmatched to any gene: 6. There are 16 residues in the CDR3. Germline V gene data show CDR1 as LGHNA and CDR2 as YSLEER.

This clonotype was found a few times. The rearrangement links TRBV5-5 to TRBJ1-2; D is undetermined. Germline V gene data show CDR1 as SGHKS and CDR2 as YYEKEE (reference sequence). Trimming removed 7 bases at V and 5 bases at J, with 9 bases between. The CDR3 spans 11 residues. Written as DNA, the CDR3 is TGTGCCAGCCTCTTCCTATATGGCTACACCTTC. Translation: CASLFLYGYTF.

This clonotype has only a few counts. This chain links TRBV4-3 with TRBJ1-1, with a weak D call TRBD1 (5 bases). Germline loops: CDR1 LGHNA, CDR2 YSLEER. V was clipped by 0 bases and J by 1 base, with 9 bases between them. CDR3 length equals 15 residues. This CDR3 is CASSQESGGNTEAFF. CDR3 coding DNA: TGCGCCAGCAGCCAAGAATCGGGGGGGAACACTGAAGCTTTCTTT.

The table lists this clonotype with many counts. This chain links TRBV12-3 or TRBV12-4 with TRBJ2-3; either TRBD1 or TRBD2 may supply D (5 bases each). CDR3 size: 15 residues. V lost 6 bases and J lost 4, with 17 bases in between. The CDR3 DNA reads as TGTGCCAGCAGGTTACGGGACGCAGAATCAGATACGCAGTATTTT. Its protein product is CASRLRDAESDTQYF.

The rearrangement links TRBV18 to TRBJ1-6; the match to TRBD1 covers 7 bases. The CDR3 covers 15 residues. Trimming at V came to 2 bases and at J to 7 bases, leaving 5 bases not matched to a gene. Germline V gene data show CDR1 as KGHSH and CDR2 as LQKENI. The DNA for the CDR3 is TGTGCCAGCTCACCAAGGGAGGGGGCCAATTCACCCCTCCACTTT. Translated, it gives CASSPREGANSPLHF. Supplemented by reference TRBV18 and TRBJ1-6, the full variable domain reads NAGVMQNPRHLVRRRGQEARLRCSPMKGHSHVYWYRQLPEEGLKFMVYLQKENIIDESGMPKERFSAEFPKEGPSILRIQQVVRGDSAAYFCASSPREGANSPLHFGNGTRLTVT.

This clonotype has a count of ten or more. This chain links TRBV2 with TRBJ1-2; D is possibly TRBD1 (5 bases). This CDR3 contains 12 residues. The germline V and J ends were trimmed by 7 bases and 4 bases, with 10 bases remaining between them. Germline V CDR1 and CDR2: SNHLY, FYNNEI. The CDR3 coding sequence is TGTGCCAGCACTCGACAGCGCTATGGCTACACCTTC. This codes for CASTRQRYGYTF.

There are many counts of this clonotype. The chain employs TRBV7-2 and TRBJ2-2; the match to TRBD2 covers 7 bases. Germline V gives CDR1 SGHTA, CDR2 FQGNSA. The CDR3 runs 17 residues. V shed 1 base, J shed 2 bases, and the junction held 7 bases outside the gene matches. CDR3 nucleotide sequence: TGTGCCAGCAGCTTAGAGTCCAGCGGGATAAACACCGGGGAGCTGTTTTTT. Protein: CASSLESSGINTGELFF.

This clonotype was seen more than once but under ten times. The chain employs TRBV2 and TRBJ2-7, with D tentatively TRBD2 (5 bases). Trimming removed 3 bases at V and 7 bases at J, with 10 bases between. CDR3 length: 12 residues. CDR1 is SNHLY and CDR2 is FYNNEI in the germline V gene. The CDR3 DNA reads TGTGCCAGCAGTGAGGAAACTAGGGAGCAGTACTTC. Protein: CASSEETREQYF.

Written as DNA, the CDR3 is TGTGCCAGCAGTTCAAACAGGGTGAACACTGAAGCTTTCTTT. Its translation: CASSSNRVNTEAFF. V is TRBV6-5 and J is TRBJ1-1; possibly TRBD1 for D (6 bases). With 4 bases removed from V and 0 bases from J, the gap between germline ends came to 9 bases. The CDR3 runs 14 residues. Germline V lookup: CDR1 MNHEY, CDR2 SVGAGI.

J is TRBJ2-7 and V is TRBV29-1; D is perhaps TRBD1 (6 bases). The CDR3 is 12 amino acids. V lost 5 bases and J lost 3, with 11 bases in between. Germline V gene data show CDR1 as SQVTM and CDR2 as ANQGSEA. The DNA of the CDR3 is TGCAGCGTTTTTCGAGGGGGCTACGAGCAGTACTTC. The encoded protein is CSVFRGGYEQYF.

The chain employs TRBV4-1 and TRBJ2-7; D unresolved. Germline V lookup: CDR1 MGHRA, CDR2 YSYEKL. There are 14 residues in the CDR3. V was cut by 0 bases and J by 2 bases, with 8 bases left in between. CDR3: CASSQDKGTYEQYF. The CDR3 nucleotides are TGCGCCAGCAGCCAAGATAAGGGAACCTACGAGCAGTACTTC.

This clonotype was recorded many times. The chain joins TRBV11-2 to TRBJ1-2, with 8 bases fitting TRBD1. This CDR3 spans 14 amino acids. CDR1 and CDR2 (germline): SGHAT, FQNNGV. The J segment lost 8 bases and the V segment lost 1 base, leaving 6 bases of the junction unmatched. DNA for the CDR3: TGTGCCAGCAGCTTAGTCGACAGGGGAAACGGCTACACCTTC. It specifies CASSLVDRGNGYTF.

This clonotype appeared a few times. The chain couples TRBV4-1 to TRBJ2-1, with 9 bases fitting TRBD1. CDR3 length: 14 residues. Per the germline V gene, CDR1 is MGHRA and CDR2 is YSYEKL. V shed 2 bases, J shed 10 bases, and the junction held 6 bases outside the gene matches. CDR3 sequence reads: CASSQPPTGGEQFF. The CDR3 bases are TGCGCCAGCAGCCAACCGCCGACAGGGGGAGAGCAGTTCTTC.

The sample holds many counts of this clonotype. This chain connects TRBV12-3 or TRBV12-4 to TRBJ1-1; TRBD1 matches at 9 bases. This CDR3 spans 15 amino acids. After removal of 6 bases from V and 4 bases from J, the junction contained 9 bases not matched to a gene. In DNA form, the CDR3 reads TGTGCCAGCAGCCGCGGGACAGGGTTCGTCACTGAAGCTTTCTTT. Residues: CASSRGTGFVTEAFF.

This clonotype was seen a few times. A junction boundary mismatches the germline segment, possibly from a read error. The chain links TRBV6-6 to TRBJ2-3; unclear D gene. The CDR3 totals 15 residues. Germline-derived CDR1 and CDR2 are MNHNY and SVGAGI (reference sequence). CDR3 in amino acids: CASRQPAAGTDTQYF. In DNA, the CDR3 is TGTGCCAGCAGACAACCCGCGGCTGGCACGGATACGCAGTATTTT.

This clonotype was counted between two and nine times. The chain uses TRBV24-1 and TRBJ2-2; D gene uncertain. This CDR3 contains 11 residues. Trimming pared 6 bases from V and 7 bases from J, leaving 5 bases between. CDR1 KGHDR and CDR2 SFDVKD come from the germline V gene. The CDR3 spells CATSYYGELFF. The CDR3 DNA is TGTGCCACCAGTTACTACGGGGAGCTGTTTTTT.

This clonotype appeared a few times. The chain joins TRBV5-1 to TRBJ2-7; possibly TRBD1 for D (5 bases). This CDR3 has 14 residues. The V and J ends lost 2 bases and 4 bases respectively, with 13 bases between them. CDR1 SGHRS and CDR2 YFSETQ come from the germline V gene. This CDR3 reads CASSFDGRAYEQYF. For the CDR3, the DNA is TGCGCCAGCAGCTTCGACGGCAGGGCGTACGAGCAGTACTTC. Combining the CDR3 with reference TRBV5-1 and TRBJ2-7 gives the whole variable domain KAGVTQTPRYLIKTRGQQVTLSCSPISGHRSVSWYQQTPGQGLQFLFEYFSETQRNKGNFPGRFSGRQFSNSRSEMNVSTLELGDSALYLCASSFDGRAYEQYFGPGTRLTVT.

This clonotype was found a few times. The chain recombines TRBV6-2 or TRBV6-3 with TRBJ2-1, with a possible D match to TRBD1 (5 bases). The CDR3 runs 14 residues. Germline CDR1 reads MNHEY; CDR2 reads SVGEGT. The ends were cut back, 5 bases at V and 0 bases at J, with 8 bases in the middle. The DNA of the CDR3 is TGTGCCAGCAGTGGGGCCCGCTCCTACAATGAGCAGTTCTTC. Its protein is CASSGARSYNEQFF.

This chain joins TRBV11-3 and TRBJ1-1; D is perhaps TRBD1 (5 bases). The V end was cut by 1 base, the J end by 8 bases, with 11 bases between. The germline V gene encodes CDR1 SGHNT and CDR2 YENEEA. The CDR3 totals 13 residues. The CDR3 bases are TGTGCCAGCAGCTTAGCTGGGGGAATGGAAGCTTTCTTT. Protein sequence: CASSLAGGMEAFF.

This clonotype turned up a few times. The CDR3 loop reads CAISDRASSYNEQFF. CDR3 nucleotides: TGTGCCATCAGTGACAGGGCCAGCTCCTACAATGAGCAGTTCTTC. The chain couples TRBV10-3 to TRBJ2-1, with D tentatively TRBD1 (5 bases). Trimming cost V 3 bases and J 0 bases, with 9 bases left between them. CDR1 and CDR2 from the germline V gene are ENHRY and SYGVKD. This CDR3 is 15 amino acids long.

The chain employs TRBV4-1 and TRBJ2-7; D is possibly TRBD1 (5 bases). Trimming left V 2 bases short and J 6 bases short, with 11 bases between. The CDR3 covers 13 residues. Germline assignment: CDR1 MGHRA and CDR2 YSYEKL. The chain's CDR3 is CASSQRPRAEQYF. The DNA of the CDR3 is TGCGCCAGCAGCCAACGTCCCAGGGCCGAGCAGTACTTC.

The chain joins TRBV4-1 to TRBJ2-3; D possibly uses TRBD1 or TRBD2 (5 bases each). This CDR3 has 16 amino acids. Trimming left V 1 base short and J 7 bases short, with 18 bases between. The germline V gene encodes CDR1 MGHRA and CDR2 YSYEKL. The chain's CDR3 is CASSQAPSVGDHTQYF. The CDR3 DNA reads TGCGCCAGCAGCCAAGCGCCCTCAGTGGGGGATCATACGCAGTATTTT.